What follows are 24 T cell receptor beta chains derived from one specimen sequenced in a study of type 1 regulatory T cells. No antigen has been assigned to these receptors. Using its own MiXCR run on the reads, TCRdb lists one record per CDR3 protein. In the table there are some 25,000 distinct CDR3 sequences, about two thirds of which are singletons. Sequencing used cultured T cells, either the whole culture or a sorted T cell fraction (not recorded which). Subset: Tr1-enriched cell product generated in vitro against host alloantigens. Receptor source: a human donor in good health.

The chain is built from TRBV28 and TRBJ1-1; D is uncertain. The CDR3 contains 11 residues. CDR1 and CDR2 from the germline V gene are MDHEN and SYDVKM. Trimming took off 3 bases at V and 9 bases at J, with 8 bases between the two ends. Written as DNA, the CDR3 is TGTGCCAGCAGTTTTGTGGGGAAAGCTTTCTTT. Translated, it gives CASSFVGKAFF.

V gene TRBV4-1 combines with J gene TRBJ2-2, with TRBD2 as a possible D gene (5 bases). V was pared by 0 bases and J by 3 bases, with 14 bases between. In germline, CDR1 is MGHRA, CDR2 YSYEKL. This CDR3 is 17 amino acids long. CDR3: CASSQDPRSGDTGELFF. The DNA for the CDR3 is TGCGCCAGCAGCCAAGATCCCCGGTCCGGGGACACCGGGGAGCTGTTTTTT.

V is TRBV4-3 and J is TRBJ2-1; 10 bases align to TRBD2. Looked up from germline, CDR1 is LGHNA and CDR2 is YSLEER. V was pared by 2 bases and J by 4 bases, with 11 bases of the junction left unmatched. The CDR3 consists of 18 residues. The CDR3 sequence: CASSQRSASGGIYNEQFF. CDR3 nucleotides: TGCGCCAGCAGCCAAAGGTCCGCTAGCGGGGGTATATACAATGAGCAGTTCTTC.

CDR3 sequence: CASSQASGGALNEQFF. The CDR3 DNA reads as TGCGCCAGCAGCCAGGCTAGCGGGGGGGCTCTGAATGAGCAGTTCTTC. The V call is TRBV4-1, the J call TRBJ2-1, with 12 positions matching TRBD2. Germline V gene data show CDR1 as MGHRA and CDR2 as YSYEKL. The CDR3 is 16 residues long. With V trimmed by 3 bases and J by 7 bases, 7 bases remained unmatched.

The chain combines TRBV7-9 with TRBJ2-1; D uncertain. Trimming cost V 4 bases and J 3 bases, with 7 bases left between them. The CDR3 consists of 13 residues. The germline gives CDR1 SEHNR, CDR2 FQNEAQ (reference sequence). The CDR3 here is CASSWVGYNEQFF. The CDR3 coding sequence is TGTGCCAGCAGCTGGGTTGGCTACAATGAGCAGTTCTTC.

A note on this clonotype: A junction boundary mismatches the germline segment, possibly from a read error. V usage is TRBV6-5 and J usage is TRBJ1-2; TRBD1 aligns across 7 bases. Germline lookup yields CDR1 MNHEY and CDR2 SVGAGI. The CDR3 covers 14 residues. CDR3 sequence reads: CASKGAFSNYGYTF. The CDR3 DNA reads TGTGCCAGCAAGGGGGCCTTTTCTAACTATGGCTACACCTTT.

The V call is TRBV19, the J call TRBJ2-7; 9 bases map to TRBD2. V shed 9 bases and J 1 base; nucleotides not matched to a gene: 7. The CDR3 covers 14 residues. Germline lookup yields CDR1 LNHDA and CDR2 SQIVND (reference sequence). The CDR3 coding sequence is TGTGCCAGAACGGCGGGGGGGCAATCCTACGAGCAGTACTTC. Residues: CARTAGGQSYEQYF. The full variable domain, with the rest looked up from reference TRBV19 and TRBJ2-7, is DGGITQSPKYLFRKEGQNVTLSCEQNLNHDAMYWYRQDPGQGLRLIYYSQIVNDFQKGDIAEGYSVSREKKESFPLTVTSAQKNPTAFYLCARTAGGQSYEQYFGPGTRLTVT.

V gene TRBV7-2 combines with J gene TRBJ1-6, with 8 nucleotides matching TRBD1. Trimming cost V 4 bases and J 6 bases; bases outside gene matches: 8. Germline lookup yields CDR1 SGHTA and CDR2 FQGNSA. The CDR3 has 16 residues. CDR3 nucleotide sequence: TGTGCCAGCAGCTCCGATCAGGGGGCTAGTAATTCACCCCTCCACTTT. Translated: CASSSDQGASNSPLHF.

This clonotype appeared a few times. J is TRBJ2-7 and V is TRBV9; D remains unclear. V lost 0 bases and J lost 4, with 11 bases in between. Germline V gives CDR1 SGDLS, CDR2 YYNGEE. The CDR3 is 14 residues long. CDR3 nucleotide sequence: TGTGCCAGCAGCGTAGGCGTTTTCGGGTACGAGCAGTACTTC. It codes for CASSVGVFGYEQYF.

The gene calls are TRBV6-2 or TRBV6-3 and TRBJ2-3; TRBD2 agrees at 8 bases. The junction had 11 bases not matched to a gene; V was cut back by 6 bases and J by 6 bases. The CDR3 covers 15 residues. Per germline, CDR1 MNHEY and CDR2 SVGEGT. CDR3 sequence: CASRLAGLYRDTQYF. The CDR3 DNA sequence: TGTGCCAGCAGATTAGCGGGACTCTACAGGGATACGCAGTATTTT.

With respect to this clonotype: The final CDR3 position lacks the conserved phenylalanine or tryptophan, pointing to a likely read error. For the CDR3, the DNA is TGTGCCAGCAGCCCGACTAGAGGGCTCGGTGGCATTCAGTACTCC. Protein sequence: CASSPTRGLGGIQYS. This rearrangement joins TRBV5-4 to TRBJ2-4, with D possibly being TRBD2 (6 bases). The CDR3 is 15 amino acids. With 4 bases removed from V and 9 bases from J, the gap between germline ends came to 20 bases. CDR1 and CDR2 (germline): SGHNT, YYREEE (reference sequence).

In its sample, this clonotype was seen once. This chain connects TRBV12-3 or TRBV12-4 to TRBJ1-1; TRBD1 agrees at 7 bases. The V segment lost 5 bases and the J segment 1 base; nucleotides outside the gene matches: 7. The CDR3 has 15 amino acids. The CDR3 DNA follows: TGTGCCAGCAGTCTCAAGGGACAGAAGAACACTGAAGCTTTCTTT. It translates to CASSLKGQKNTEAFF.

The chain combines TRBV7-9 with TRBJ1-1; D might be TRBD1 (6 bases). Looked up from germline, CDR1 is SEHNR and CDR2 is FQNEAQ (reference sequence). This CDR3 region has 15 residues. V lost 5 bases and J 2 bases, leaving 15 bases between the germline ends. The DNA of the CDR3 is TGTGCCAGCAGCCCCGACCGGGACACCAACACTGAAGCTTTCTTT. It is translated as CASSPDRDTNTEAFF.

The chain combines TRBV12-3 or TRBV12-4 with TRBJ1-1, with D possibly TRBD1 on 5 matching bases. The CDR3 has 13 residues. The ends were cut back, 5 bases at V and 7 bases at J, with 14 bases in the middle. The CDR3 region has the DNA TGTGCCAGCAGTGGAGGGACTGTTGTTGAAGCTTTCTTT. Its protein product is CASSGGTVVEAFF.

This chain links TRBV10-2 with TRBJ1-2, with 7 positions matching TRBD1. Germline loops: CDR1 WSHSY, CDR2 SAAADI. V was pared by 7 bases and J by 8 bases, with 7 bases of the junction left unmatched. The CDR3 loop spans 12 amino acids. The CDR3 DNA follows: TGCGCCAGCACCCCCGACAGGGTAGGCTACACCTTC. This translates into CASTPDRVGYTF.

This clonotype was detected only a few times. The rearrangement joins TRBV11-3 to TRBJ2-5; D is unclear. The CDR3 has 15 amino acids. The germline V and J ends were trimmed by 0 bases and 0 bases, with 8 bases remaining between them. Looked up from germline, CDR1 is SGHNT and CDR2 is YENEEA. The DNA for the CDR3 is TGTGCCAGCAGCTTAGATTCCTCGTACCAAGAGACCCAGTACTTC. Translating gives CASSLDSSYQETQYF.

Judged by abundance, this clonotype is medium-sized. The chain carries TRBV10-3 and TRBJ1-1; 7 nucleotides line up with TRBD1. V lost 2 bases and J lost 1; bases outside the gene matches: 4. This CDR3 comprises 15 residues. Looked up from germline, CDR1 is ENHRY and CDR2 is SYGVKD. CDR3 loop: CAISEPGTANTEAFF. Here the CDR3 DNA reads TGTGCCATCAGTGAGCCAGGGACAGCGAACACTGAAGCTTTCTTT.

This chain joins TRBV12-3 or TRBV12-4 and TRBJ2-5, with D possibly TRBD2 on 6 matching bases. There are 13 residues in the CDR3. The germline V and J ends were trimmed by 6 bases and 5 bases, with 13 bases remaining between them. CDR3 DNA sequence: TGTGCCAGCAGATGGGGCGGGGCTGAGACCCAGTACTTC. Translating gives CASRWGGAETQYF.

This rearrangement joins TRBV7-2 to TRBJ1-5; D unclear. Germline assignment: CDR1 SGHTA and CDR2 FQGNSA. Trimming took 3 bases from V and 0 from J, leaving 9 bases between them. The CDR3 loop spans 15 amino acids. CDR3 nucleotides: TGTGCCAGCAGCTTCGTGGGAAATAGCAATCAGCCCCAGCATTTT. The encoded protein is CASSFVGNSNQPQHF.

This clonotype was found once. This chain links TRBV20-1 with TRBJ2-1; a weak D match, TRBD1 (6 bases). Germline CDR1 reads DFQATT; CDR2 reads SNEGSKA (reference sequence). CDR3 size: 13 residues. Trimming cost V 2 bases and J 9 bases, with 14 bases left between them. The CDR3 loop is CSARLVLQGEQFF. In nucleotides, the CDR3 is TGCAGTGCTAGACTGGTCTTACAGGGTGAGCAGTTCTTC.

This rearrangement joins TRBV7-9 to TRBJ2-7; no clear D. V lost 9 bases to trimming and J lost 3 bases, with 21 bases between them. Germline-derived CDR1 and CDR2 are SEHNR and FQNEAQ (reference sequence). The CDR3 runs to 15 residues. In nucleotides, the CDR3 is TGTGCCAGAAGGGCAGCCGCAAAGAGTGACTACGAGCAGTACTTC. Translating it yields CARRAAAKSDYEQYF.

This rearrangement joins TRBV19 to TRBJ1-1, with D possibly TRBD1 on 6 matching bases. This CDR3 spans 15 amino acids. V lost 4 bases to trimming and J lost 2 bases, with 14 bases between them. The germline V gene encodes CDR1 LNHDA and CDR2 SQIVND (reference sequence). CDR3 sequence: CASSRPSTGNTEAFF. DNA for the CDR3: TGTGCCAGTAGTAGACCCTCGACAGGCAACACTGAAGCTTTCTTT.

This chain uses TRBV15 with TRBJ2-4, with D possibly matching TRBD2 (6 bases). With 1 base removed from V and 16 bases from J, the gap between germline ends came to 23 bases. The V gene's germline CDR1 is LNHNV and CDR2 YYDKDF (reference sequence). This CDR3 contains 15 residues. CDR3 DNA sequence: TGTGCCACCAGCAGAGCTACTGGGGGGACCGTTGACGTATACTTC. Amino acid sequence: CATSRATGGTVDVYF.

The CDR3 DNA follows: TGTGCCAGCAGCTCAGGGACGGGTACGCAGTATTTT. Translating gives CASSSGTGTQYF. This chain joins TRBV14 and TRBJ2-3; either TRBD1 or TRBD2 may fit D (5 bases each). V lost 5 bases to trimming and J lost 8 bases, with 11 bases between them. Looked up from germline, CDR1 is SGHDN and CDR2 is FVKESK. The CDR3 loop spans 12 amino acids.